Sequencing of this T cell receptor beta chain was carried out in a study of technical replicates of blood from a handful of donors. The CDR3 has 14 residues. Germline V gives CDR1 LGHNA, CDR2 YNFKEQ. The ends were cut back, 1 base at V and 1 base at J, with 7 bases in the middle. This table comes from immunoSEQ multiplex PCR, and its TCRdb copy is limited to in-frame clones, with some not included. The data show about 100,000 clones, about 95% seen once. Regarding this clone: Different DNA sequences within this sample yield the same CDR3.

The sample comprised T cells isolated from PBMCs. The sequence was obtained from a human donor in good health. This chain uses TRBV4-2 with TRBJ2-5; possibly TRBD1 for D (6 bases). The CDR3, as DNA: TGTGCCAGCAGCCAAGGACAGGTCCAAGAGACCCAGTACTTC. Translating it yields CASSQGQVQETQYF.